The rows below give T cell receptor beta chains drawn from one sample of a study of blood T cell repertoires in COVID-19. Clones were sequenced by immunoSEQ multiplex PCR, and TCRdb holds only the in-frame ones, with some missing. The sample includes around 130,000 clones, approximately 80% of them seen just once. The specimen sequenced was peripheral blood. The receptors were sampled from a man between 65 and 79 years old with acute or convalescent COVID-19. The CDR3 runs from the conserved cysteine through the conserved F or W. A D gene is named only where the DNA matches it firmly. Size is omitted from some rows. Given values are once, few, many or a class for expanded clones.

J,V,D,size,DNA,CDR3
TRBJ2-7,TRBV5-4,TRBD2,NA,TGTGCCAGCTCGACTAGCGGGAGGTACGAGCAGTACTTC,CASSTSGRYEQYF
TRBJ1-6,TRBV4-1,NA,NA,TGCGCCAGCAGCCAAGGAACCGGGAGGGGGGATTCACCCCTCCACTTT,CASSQGTGRGDSPLHF
TRBJ2-7,TRBV15,NA,once,TGTGCCACCAGCAGGGACAGAGCCTCTTCCGAGCAGTACTTC,CATSRDRASSEQYF
TRBJ1-5,TRBV27,NA,once,TGTGTCGCCGGGATCGATAGCAATCAGCCCCAGCATTTT,CVAGIDSNQPQHF
TRBJ1-2,TRBV5-6,NA,NA,TGTGCCAGCATTAAAAGGGACACCTACTATGGCTACACCTTC,CASIKRDTYYGYTF
TRBJ2-1,TRBV5-5,TRBD1,NA,TGTGCCAGCAGCCCTATAATGGGACAGGGGGCTAATGAGCAGTTCTTC,CASSPIMGQGANEQFF
TRBJ2-1,TRBV2,TRBD1,NA,TGTGCCAGCGGAAGTCCCGGGACAGGGTTTGCCTACAATGAGCAGTTCTTC,CASGSPGTGFAYNEQFF
TRBJ1-2,TRBV28,NA,NA,TGTGCCAGCAGTTTATGGGGGGGGATCTATGGCTACACCTTC,CASSLWGGIYGYTF
TRBJ1-1,TRBV5-1,NA,few,TGCGCCAGCAGAGCAGGTATGAACACTGAAGCTTTCTTT,CASRAGMNTEAFF
TRBJ2-5,TRBV12-3/TRBV12-4,NA,NA,TGTGCCACCTGCCGGGGGACCCAAGAGACCCAGTACTTC,CATCRGTQETQYF
TRBJ2-7,TRBV5-5,NA,few,TGTGCCAGCAGCTTGGGTCTTCTTTTGAAGCGACAGCCCCTGGGGGAGCAGTACTTC,CASSLGLLLKRQPLGEQYF
TRBJ1-1,TRBV19,TRBD1,NA,TGTGCCAGTAGTATAGACCGGACAGGGGGCAGGGGCACTGAAGCTTTCTTT,CASSIDRTGGRGTEAFF
TRBJ2-1,TRBV25-1,NA,NA,TGTGCCAGCAGGAAGAGCTCCTACAATGAGCAGTTCTTC,CASRKSSYNEQFF
TRBJ1-6,TRBV2,TRBD1,NA,TGTGCCAGCAGGGAGACAGGGTCGGGTAATTCACCCCTCCACTTT,CASRETGSGNSPLHF
TRBJ2-3,TRBV3-1/TRBV3-2,NA,medium-sized,TGTGCCAGCAGCCAAGTCGTCAGGGCAGATACGCAGTATTTT,CASSQVVRADTQYF
TRBJ1-3,TRBV15,NA,NA,TGTGCCACCAGCAGAAATACTGGAAACACCATATATTTT,CATSRNTGNTIYF
TRBJ1-2,TRBV7-9,NA,once,TGTGCCAGCAGCTTAGGGGCCAGTTCGTATGGCTACACCTTC,CASSLGASSYGYTF
TRBJ1-6,TRBV4-1,NA,NA,TGCGCCAGCAGCCAAGGGCGGGTTGGCTCGGGTTCACCCCTCCACTTT,CASSQGRVGSGSPLHF
TRBJ2-7,TRBV7-2,TRBD1,NA,TGTGCCAGCAGCCCGGACAGGTACTCCTACGAGCAGTACTTC,CASSPDRYSYEQYF
TRBJ1-1,TRBV6-1,NA,NA,TGTGCCAGCAGTGAAGTTGGCCTCGGGGGGACTGAAGCTTTCTTT,CASSEVGLGGTEAFF
TRBJ2-3,TRBV19,TRBD1,NA,TGTGCCAGTAGTATAGCGCCGGGACAGAAGCAGTATTTT,CASSIAPGQKQYF
TRBJ1-6,TRBV7-2,NA,NA,TGTGCCAGCAGCTTCAGGGGCTATAATTCACCCCTCCACTTT,CASSFRGYNSPLHF
TRBJ1-5,TRBV10-3,NA,NA,TGTGCCACCGACGGGGGATTTAGCAATCAGCCCCAGCATTTT,CATDGGFSNQPQHF
TRBJ2-7,TRBV19,NA,NA,TGTGCCAGTAGTGACACAGGGACCTACGAGCAGTACTTC,CASSDTGTYEQYF
TRBJ1-2,TRBV5-1,NA,NA,TGCGCCAGCAGCTTGGGTGGAACAGGGAATGGCTACACCTTC,CASSLGGTGNGYTF
TRBJ1-1,TRBV4-1,TRBD1,NA,TGCGCCAGCAGCCAACTTGCAGGGGGCCGAGCTTTCTTT,CASSQLAGGRAFF
TRBJ1-6,TRBV4-1,NA,NA,TGCGCCAGCAGCCAACAGCCCCCGGGACACCGGCGGGATAATTCACCCCTCCACTTT,CASSQQPPGHRRDNSPLHF
TRBJ2-2,TRBV5-1,NA,many,TGCGCCAGCAGCTTGGAACAGAACACCGGGGAGCTGTTTTTT,CASSLEQNTGELFF
TRBJ2-7,TRBV7-2,TRBD2,NA,TGTGCCAGCAGCTTAGATTCTAGCGGAGTCTACGAGCAGTACTTC,CASSLDSSGVYEQYF
TRBJ2-3,TRBV6-4,NA,NA,TGTGCCGGCAGTCCACAGGGCAGCACAGATACGCAGTATTTT,CAGSPQGSTDTQYF
TRBJ2-7,TRBV11-2,TRBD2,NA,TGTGCCAGCAGCCGCGGACTAGCGGGGGGTTACGAGCAGTACTTC,CASSRGLAGGYEQYF